These 8 T cell receptor beta chains were sequenced from one sample in a study of shared clonotypes between healthy human individuals. The naive CD8 fraction comprised CD45RO-negative cells positively selected for CCR7 and excluded terminally differentiated effector memory CD45RA+ cells. TCRdb's copy holds only in-frame clones and misses some; the assay was immunoSEQ multiplex PCR. This sample has around 1.9 million clones, with 90% to 95% found just once. Source material: naive CD8+ T cells from PBMCs. These receptors all come from a man aged 18 to 29 in good health. Some clones in this sample may be carry-over from other donors' samples.

The rearrangement joins TRBV7-9 to TRBJ2-3; the match to TRBD1 covers 9 bases. V was pared by 6 bases and J by 5 bases, with 9 bases of the junction left unmatched. This CDR3 is 15 amino acids long. Germline lookup yields CDR1 SEHNR and CDR2 FQNEAQ (reference sequence). The chain's CDR3 is CASSIQGAQGDTQYF. The DNA of the CDR3 is TGTGCCAGCAGTATACAGGGGGCGCAGGGAGATACGCAGTATTTT.

This clone was detected only once. The genes are TRBV7-9 and TRBJ1-3; the D gene is possibly TRBD1 (6 bases). Germline CDR1 and CDR2: SEHNR and FQNEAQ (reference sequence). This CDR3 comprises 19 residues. V was shortened by 1 base and J by 1 base, with 20 bases between the two germline ends. Written as DNA, the CDR3 is TGTGCCAGCAGCTTAGGACCAGGGGCGAATCTGGGTTCTGGAAACACCATATATTTT. It is translated as CASSLGPGANLGSGNTIYF.

The V gene is TRBV7-9, the J gene TRBJ1-1; 7 positions agree with TRBD1. The germline CDR1 and CDR2 sequences are SEHNR and FQNEAQ (reference sequence). This CDR3 region has 17 residues. The V and J ends lost 3 bases and 3 bases, in that order; junction bases with no gene match: 13. The CDR3 sequence: CASSLPTGKVWDTEAFF. Here the CDR3 DNA reads TGTGCCAGCAGCTTGCCGACAGGGAAGGTATGGGACACTGAAGCTTTCTTT.

The chain has TRBV5-8 and TRBJ2-1; 8 nucleotides align to TRBD1. J was trimmed by 8 bases and V by 4 bases; bases with no gene match: 11. The V gene's germline CDR1 is SGHTS and CDR2 YDEGEE. The CDR3 has 15 residues. In nucleotides, the CDR3 is TGTGCCAGCAGCATGACAGGGGCCTTTTCGGATGAGCAGTTCTTC. Encoded protein: CASSMTGAFSDEQFF.

The chain carries TRBV27 and TRBJ2-1, with D possibly being TRBD1 or TRBD2 (5 bases each). The CDR3 is 16 amino acids. The germline CDR1 and CDR2 sequences are MNHEY and SMNVEV (reference sequence). V lost 8 bases to trimming and J lost 0 bases, with 17 bases between them. CDR3 in amino acids: CASSRGTSYSYNEQFF. CDR3 coding DNA: TGTGCCAGCTCTCGTGGGACCTCCTACTCCTACAATGAGCAGTTCTTC.

Here the CDR3 reads CASSQEVTDSGPYEQYF. For the CDR3, the DNA is TGTGCCAGCAGCCAAGAAGTAACGGACAGTGGGCCCTACGAGCAGTACTTC. J is TRBJ2-7 and V is TRBV14; TRBD1 is a possible D gene (6 bases). This CDR3 is 17 amino acids long. The germline V gene encodes CDR1 SGHDN and CDR2 FVKESK. The V end lost 0 bases, the J end lost 2 bases, and 17 bases lay between the germline ends.

V is TRBV9 and J is TRBJ2-6, with 8 bases aligning to TRBD1. V trimming: 2 bases; J trimming: 0 bases; junction bases outside the gene matches: 10. Germline CDR1 reads SGDLS; CDR2 reads YYNGEE. This CDR3 spans 19 amino acids. For the CDR3, the DNA is TGTGCCAGCAGCGTCAGTACACAGGGGGGCGGCTCTGGGGCCAACGTCCTGACTTTC. It specifies CASSVSTQGGGSGANVLTF.

V is TRBV28 and J is TRBJ2-6; no clear D. This CDR3 has 15 amino acids. Trimming shortened V by 2 bases and J by 2 bases, and 7 bases separated the two germline ends. Germline V gives CDR1 MDHEN, CDR2 SYDVKM. The chain's CDR3 is CASSLPSPGANVLTF. The CDR3 DNA sequence: TGTGCCAGCAGTTTACCCTCTCCTGGGGCCAACGTCCTGACTTTC.